The 4 T cell receptor beta chains below come from one sample, sequenced in a study of CD8+ T cells in alopecia areata. Treatment here: oral pan-JAK inhibitor, 5-10 mg twice daily. RNA extraction was followed by reverse transcription into cDNA, which acted as the sequencing template. Data came from immunoSEQ multiplex PCR; TCRdb stores just in-frame clones and leaves some out. The table lists 190,000 or so clones, about 60% of them singletons, with around 12% in the top ten. The input for sequencing was CD8+ T cells sorted from blood, taken at week 24, from a patient treated with tofacitinib. These receptors were collected from a human donor with alopecia areata.

This clone was counted between two and nine times. The chain combines TRBV5-6 with TRBJ2-7; D is perhaps TRBD1 (6 bases). CDR3 length equals 13 residues. Trimming cost V 5 bases and J 4 bases, with 13 bases left between them. Per germline, CDR1 SGHDT and CDR2 YYEEEE. CDR3 sequence reads: CASRRDKGYEQYF. The CDR3 nucleotides are TGTGCCAGCAGACGGGACAAGGGTTACGAGCAGTACTTC.

The rearrangement links TRBV9 to TRBJ2-6, with no clear D. The CDR3 is made up of 15 amino acids. Trimming removed 2 bases from V and 5 bases from J, with 11 bases in between. Germline loops: CDR1 SGDLS, CDR2 YYNGEE. CDR3 DNA sequence: TGTGCCAGCAGCGTTGGTTATAAACGGGCCAACGTCCTGACTTTC. It yields the protein CASSVGYKRANVLTF.

This CDR3 reads CASSLAVDTQYF. The CDR3 DNA is TGTGCCAGCAGCTTAGCGGTAGATACGCAGTATTTT. V gene TRBV7-8 combines with J gene TRBJ2-3, with D hard to call. This CDR3 contains 12 residues. Germline CDR1 SGHVS, CDR2 FQNEAQ. Between the trimmed V and J ends, which lost 0 bases and 5 bases, there was a span of 3 bases.

This clone was seen just once. The V call is TRBV9, the J call TRBJ1-6, with D possibly matching TRBD1 (5 bases). Trimming removed 0 bases from V and 7 bases from J, with 17 bases in between. The CDR3 is 17 residues long. Germline CDR1 and CDR2: SGDLS and YYNGEE. CDR3 residues: CASSVAPVGVSNSPLHF. Here the CDR3 DNA reads TGTGCCAGCAGCGTAGCACCCGTGGGGGTATCCAATTCACCCCTCCACTTT.